This TCR beta chain was obtained from a study of T cell repertoires in cytomegalovirus infection. In the study overall: Both recently identified HLA-C-restricted and well-studied HLA-B-restricted CMV epitopes were used in the study. An indication of both CMV infection and matching HLA type came from public TCR beta signatures.

Notes on the study in general: Cumulative frequency of public TCR beta families picked out carriers of CMV plus the relevant HLA. CMV-specific HLA-C-restricted TCR beta clonotypes dominated the ex vivo response.

TCRdb reprocessed the reads via MiXCR and lists one record per CDR3 protein. The sample yields approximately 910,000 distinct CDR3 sequences, around 31% seen once. This CDR3 contains 18 residues. V shed 2 bases and J 2 bases; nucleotides not matched to a gene: 5. Germline V lookup: CDR1 SGHVS, CDR2 FNYEAQ. On this clonotype: No antigen is known for it.

The chain recombines TRBV7-6 with TRBJ2-1, with 14 positions matching TRBD2. The sample was cultured CD8+ T cells from PBMCs, taken from culture after CMV antigen stimulation. The TCR originated in a human donor in good health (CMV status not recorded). Some clones in this sample may be carry-over from other donors' samples. The CDR3 DNA sequence: TGTGCCAGCAGCTTACGACTAGCGGGGGGGGACCCCTACAATGAGCAGTTCTTC. Translating it yields CASSLRLAGGDPYNEQFF.